This TCR beta chain emerged from a study of shared clonotypes between healthy human individuals. CDR3 length: 15 residues. Germline CDR1 MGHRA, CDR2 YSYEKL. The V and J ends lost 1 base and 1 base respectively, with 8 bases between them. TCRdb's copy holds only in-frame clones and misses some; the assay was immunoSEQ multiplex PCR. The repertoire holds 95,000 to 120,000 clones, with about 67% as singletons. Regarding this clone: Other DNA sequences in the sample encode the same CDR3.

The chain uses TRBV4-1 and TRBJ1-5; D call uncertain. The sample comprised memory CD8+ T cells sorted from blood. Indicated subset: CD45RO+ cells pooled with CCR7-negative TemRA cells. The sequence came from a woman aged 30 to 39 in good health. The CDR3 sequence is CASSQVRGSNQPQHF. CDR3 bases: TGCGCCAGCAGCCAAGTTCGGGGAAGCAATCAGCCCCAGCATTTT.